This TCR beta chain was observed in a study of blood T cell repertoires in COVID-19. Study information: Collection of acute and convalescent COVID-19 samples took place in the United States, Italy and Spain.

This CDR3 contains 14 residues. J lost 9 bases, V lost 5 bases, and 7 bases had no gene match. Germline CDR1 and CDR2: MNHEY and SVGAGI. In the authors' workflow: For nucleated cells, counts were estimated from reference gene primer amplification. The table came from immunoSEQ multiplex PCR; TCRdb's copy has only in-frame clones and leaves some out. V, J and clone size derive from that table, while D and trimming were established from the DNA sequence. The table lists about 420,000 clones, approximately 90% of them singletons. This clonotype was sampled from a man between 18 and 29 years old with COVID-19, enrolled during active disease. V and J are TRBV6-5 and TRBJ1-6; 7 nucleotides match TRBD1. The specimen sequenced was peripheral blood. The CDR3 DNA is TGTGCCAGCAGTACCACAGGGGTTGGTTCACCCCTCCACTTT. This translates into CASSTTGVGSPLHF.